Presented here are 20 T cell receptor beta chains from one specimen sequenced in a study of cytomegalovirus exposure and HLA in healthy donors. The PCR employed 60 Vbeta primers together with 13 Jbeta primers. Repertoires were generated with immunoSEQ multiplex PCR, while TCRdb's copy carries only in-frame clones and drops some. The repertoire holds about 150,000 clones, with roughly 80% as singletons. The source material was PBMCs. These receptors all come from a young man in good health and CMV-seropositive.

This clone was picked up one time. CDR3 loop: CASSPRDSKSNQPQHF. CDR3 nucleotides: TGTGCCAGCTCACCACGAGATTCCAAGAGCAATCAGCCCCAGCATTTT. The V and J genes are TRBV18 and TRBJ1-5; D unresolved. Trimming removed 1 base from V and 1 base from J, with 11 bases in between. The germline V gene encodes CDR1 KGHSH and CDR2 LQKENI. The CDR3 is made up of 16 amino acids.

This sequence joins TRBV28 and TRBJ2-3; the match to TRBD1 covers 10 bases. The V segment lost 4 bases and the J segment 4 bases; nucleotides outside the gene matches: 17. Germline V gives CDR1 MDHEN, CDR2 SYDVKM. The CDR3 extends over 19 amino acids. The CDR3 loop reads CASSSPTADRGLWADTQYF. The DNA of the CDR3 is TGTGCCAGCAGTTCCCCGACAGCTGACAGGGGGCTATGGGCAGATACGCAGTATTTT.

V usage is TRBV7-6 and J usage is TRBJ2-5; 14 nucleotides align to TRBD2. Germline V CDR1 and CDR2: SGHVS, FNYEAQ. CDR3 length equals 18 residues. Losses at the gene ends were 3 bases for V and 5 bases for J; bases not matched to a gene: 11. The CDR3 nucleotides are TGTGCCAGCAGCTTTATAGGGACTAGCGGGAGCTATTCGGAGACCCAGTACTTC. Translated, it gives CASSFIGTSGSYSETQYF.

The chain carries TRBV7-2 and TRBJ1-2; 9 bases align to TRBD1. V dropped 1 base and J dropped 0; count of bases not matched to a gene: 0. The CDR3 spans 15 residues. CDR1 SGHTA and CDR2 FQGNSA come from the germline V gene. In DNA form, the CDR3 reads TGTGCCAGCAGCTTAGGACAGGGGGCTAACTATGGCTACACCTTC. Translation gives CASSLGQGANYGYTF. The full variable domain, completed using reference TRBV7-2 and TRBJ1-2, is GAGVSQSPSNKVTEKGKDVELRCDPISGHTALYWYRQSLGQGLEFLIYFQGNSAPDKSGLPSDRFSAERTGGSVSTLTIQRTQQEDSAVYLCASSLGQGANYGYTFGSGTRLTVV.

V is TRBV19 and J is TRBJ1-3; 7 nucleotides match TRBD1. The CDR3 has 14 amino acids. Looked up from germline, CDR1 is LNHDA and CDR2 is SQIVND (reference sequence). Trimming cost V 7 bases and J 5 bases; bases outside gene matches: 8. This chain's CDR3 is CASNPGDRRNTIYF. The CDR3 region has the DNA TGTGCCAGTAATCCAGGGGACAGACGAAACACCATATATTTT. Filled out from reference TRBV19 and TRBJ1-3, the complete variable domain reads DGGITQSPKYLFRKEGQNVTLSCEQNLNHDAMYWYRQDPGQGLRLIYYSQIVNDFQKGDIAEGYSVSREKKESFPLTVTSAQKNPTAFYLCASNPGDRRNTIYFGEGSWLTVV.

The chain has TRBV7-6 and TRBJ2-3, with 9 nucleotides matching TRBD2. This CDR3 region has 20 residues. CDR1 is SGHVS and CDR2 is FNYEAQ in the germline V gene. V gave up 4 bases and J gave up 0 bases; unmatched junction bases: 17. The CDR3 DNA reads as TGTGCCAGCAGCTCAAGGTTCTTTAGCGGGAGAGTCCCTAGCACAGATACGCAGTATTTT. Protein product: CASSSRFFSGRVPSTDTQYF.

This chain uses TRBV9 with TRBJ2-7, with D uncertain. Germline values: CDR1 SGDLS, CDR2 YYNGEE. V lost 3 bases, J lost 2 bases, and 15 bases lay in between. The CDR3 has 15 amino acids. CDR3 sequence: CASSASGSGAYEQYF. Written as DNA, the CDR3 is TGTGCCAGCAGCGCATCTGGATCAGGCGCCTACGAGCAGTACTTC.

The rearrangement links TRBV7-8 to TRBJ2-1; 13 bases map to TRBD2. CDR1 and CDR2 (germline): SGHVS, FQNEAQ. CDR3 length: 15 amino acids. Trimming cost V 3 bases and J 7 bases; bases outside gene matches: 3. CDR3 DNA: TGTGCCAGCAGCTTGGGACTAGCGGGGAGAAATGAGCAGTTCTTC. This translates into CASSLGLAGRNEQFF. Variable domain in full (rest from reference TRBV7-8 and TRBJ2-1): GAGVSQSPRYKVAKRGQDVALRCDPISGHVSLFWYQQALGQGPEFLTYFQNEAQLDKSGLPSDRFFAERPEGSVSTLKIQRTQQEDSAVYLCASSLGLAGRNEQFFGPGTRLTVL.

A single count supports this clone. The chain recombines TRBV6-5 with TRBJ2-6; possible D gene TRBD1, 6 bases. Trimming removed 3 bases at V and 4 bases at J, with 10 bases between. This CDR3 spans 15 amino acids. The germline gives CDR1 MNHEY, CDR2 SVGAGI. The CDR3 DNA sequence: TGTGCCAGCAGTTATACAGGGTTAGGGGCCAACGTCCTGACTTTC. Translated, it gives CASSYTGLGANVLTF.

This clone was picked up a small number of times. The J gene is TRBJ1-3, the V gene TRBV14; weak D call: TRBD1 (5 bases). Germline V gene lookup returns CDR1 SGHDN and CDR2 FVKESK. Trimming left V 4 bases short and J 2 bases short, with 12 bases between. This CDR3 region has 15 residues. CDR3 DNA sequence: TGTGCCAGCAGCCCCAGAGCAGGGCCTGGAAACACCATATATTTT. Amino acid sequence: CASSPRAGPGNTIYF.

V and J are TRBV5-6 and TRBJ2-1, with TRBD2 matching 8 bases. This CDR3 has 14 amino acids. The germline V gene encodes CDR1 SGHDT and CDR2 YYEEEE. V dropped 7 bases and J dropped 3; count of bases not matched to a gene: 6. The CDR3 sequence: CASVSGNYYNEQFF. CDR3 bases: TGTGCCAGCGTTAGCGGGAATTACTACAATGAGCAGTTCTTC.

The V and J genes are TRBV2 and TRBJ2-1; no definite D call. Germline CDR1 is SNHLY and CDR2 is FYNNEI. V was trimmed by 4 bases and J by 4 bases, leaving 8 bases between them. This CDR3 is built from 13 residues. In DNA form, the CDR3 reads TGTGCCAGCAGTGTGAGAGAATACAATGAGCAGTTCTTC. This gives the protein CASSVREYNEQFF.

The DNA of the CDR3 is TGTGCCAGCAGCTTACGAGGGACAGCCCAAGAGACCCAGTACTTC. Residues: CASSLRGTAQETQYF. The chain employs TRBV5-6 and TRBJ2-5; 7 nucleotides align to TRBD1. The CDR3 is 15 residues long. Germline CDR1 SGHDT, CDR2 YYEEEE. The J segment lost 1 base and the V segment lost 2 bases, leaving 5 bases of the junction unmatched.

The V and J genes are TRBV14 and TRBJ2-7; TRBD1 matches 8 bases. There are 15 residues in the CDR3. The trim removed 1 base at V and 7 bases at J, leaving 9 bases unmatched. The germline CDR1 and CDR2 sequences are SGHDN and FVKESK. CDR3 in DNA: TGTGCCAGCAGCCAAGCCCGACAGGGGATTTGGGAGCAGTACTTC. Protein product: CASSQARQGIWEQYF.

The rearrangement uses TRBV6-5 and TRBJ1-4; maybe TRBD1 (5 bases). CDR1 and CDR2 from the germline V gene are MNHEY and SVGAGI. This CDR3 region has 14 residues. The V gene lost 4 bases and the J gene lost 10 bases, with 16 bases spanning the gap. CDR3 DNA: TGTGCCAGCAGTTTTTTGCAGGGTGAAGTAAAACTGTTTTTT. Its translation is CASSFLQGEVKLFF.

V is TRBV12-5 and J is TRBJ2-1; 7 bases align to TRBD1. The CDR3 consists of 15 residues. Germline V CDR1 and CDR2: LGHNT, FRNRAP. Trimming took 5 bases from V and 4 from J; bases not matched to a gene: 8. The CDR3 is CASGVDRASYNEQFF. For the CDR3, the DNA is TGTGCTAGTGGTGTTGACAGGGCCTCTTACAATGAGCAGTTCTTC.

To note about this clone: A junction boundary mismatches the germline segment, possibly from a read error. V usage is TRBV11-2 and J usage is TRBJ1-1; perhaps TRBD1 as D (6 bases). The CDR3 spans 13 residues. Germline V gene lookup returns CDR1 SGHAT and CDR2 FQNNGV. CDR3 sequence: CASRSTGNAEAFF. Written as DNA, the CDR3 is TGTGCCAGCAGGAGCACAGGGAACGCTGAAGCTTTCTTT.

The DNA of the CDR3 is TGTGCCAGCAGCTTAGAAGGGGCCCTTGATCAGCCCCAGCATTTT. The encoded protein is CASSLEGALDQPQHF. The chain links TRBV11-2 to TRBJ1-5; TRBD1 is a possible D gene (5 bases). The CDR3 runs to 15 residues. Trimming cost V 0 bases and J 5 bases, with 11 bases left between them. Germline lookup yields CDR1 SGHAT and CDR2 FQNNGV.

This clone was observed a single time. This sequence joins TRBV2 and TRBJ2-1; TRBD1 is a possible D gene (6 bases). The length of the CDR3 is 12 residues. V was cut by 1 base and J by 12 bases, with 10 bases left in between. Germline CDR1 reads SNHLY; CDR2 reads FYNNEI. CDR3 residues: CASSEGVGGQFF. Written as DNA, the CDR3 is TGTGCCAGCAGTGAAGGGGTAGGGGGGCAGTTCTTC.

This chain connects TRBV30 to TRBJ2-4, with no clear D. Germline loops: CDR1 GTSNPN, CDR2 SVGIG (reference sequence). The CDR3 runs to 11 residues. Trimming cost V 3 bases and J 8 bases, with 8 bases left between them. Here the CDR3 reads CAWSGQDIQYF. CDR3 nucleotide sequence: TGTGCCTGGAGCGGTCAGGACATTCAGTACTTC. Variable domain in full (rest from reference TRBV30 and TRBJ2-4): SQTIHQWPATLVQPVGSPLSLECTVEGTSNPNLYWYRQAAGRGLQLLFYSVGIGQISSEVPQNLSASRPQDRQFILSSKKLLLSDSGFYLCAWSGQDIQYFGAGTRLSVL.